The present TCR beta chain was sequenced within a study of T-cell reconstitution after alpha-beta-depleted transplantation in children (dated by TCRdb to 2015 to 2016). Broadly, across the study: T-cell immune reconstitution after TCRalphabeta/CD19-depleted allogeneic hematopoietic cell transplantation in children was quantitatively tracked in the study by means of TCR repertoire profiling.

Library creation used PCR. The instrument was an Illumina HiSeq 2500. To normalize quantification of the TCRbeta repertoire, the TCR libraries were built with molecular barcoding that relied on unique molecular identifiers. The public reads were run again by TCRdb, first through fastp at Q25 and then through MiXCR, and only productive beta chains were kept. Identical CDR3 protein sequences are pooled into one entry, listed with their most common genes and DNA. Counted in this sample were 450,000 to 600,000 distinct CDR3 sequences; 32% of them appeared once. The top ten hold 2% to 3% of the sample. Turning to this clonotype: The antigen it binds to is not known. Base qualities are not at hand, and no much larger clone is one base apart.

The CDR3 numbers 12 residues from cysteine through valine. The DNA shown is the 36-base CDR3, in frame from base 1. Trimming at the junction amounts to 6 bases on V and 1 base on J, and the germline ends lie 7 bases apart. The germline V gene sets CDR1 to MNHEY and CDR2 to SVGEGT. This receptor was identified in a human donor who donated a stem cell graft to a child with aplastic anemia. The rearranged chain carries TRBV6-2 or TRBV6-3 and TRBJ2-7; TRBD2 could be the D gene, as 5 bases match. The sample was PBMCs from the stem cell graft donor, taken from the stem cell graft. The sequenced DNA is TGTGCCAGCAGGGACTGGTCCTACGAGCAGTACGTC. This translates into CASRDWSYEQYV.